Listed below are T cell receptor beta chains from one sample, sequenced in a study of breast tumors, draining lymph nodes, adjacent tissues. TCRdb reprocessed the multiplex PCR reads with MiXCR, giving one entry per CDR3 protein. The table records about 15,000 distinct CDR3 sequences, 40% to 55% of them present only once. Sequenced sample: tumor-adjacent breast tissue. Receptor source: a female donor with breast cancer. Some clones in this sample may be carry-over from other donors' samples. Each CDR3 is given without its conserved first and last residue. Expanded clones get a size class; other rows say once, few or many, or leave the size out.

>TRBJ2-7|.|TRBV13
ASSPRLATSYEQY
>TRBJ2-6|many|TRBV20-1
SARDAQGSGANVLT
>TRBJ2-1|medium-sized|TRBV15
ATREGVVRASYNEQF
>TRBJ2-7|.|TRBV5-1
ASSYETSAGEQY
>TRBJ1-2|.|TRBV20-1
SARDLGQGALYGYT
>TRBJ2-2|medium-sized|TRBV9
ASSVGLGNTGELF
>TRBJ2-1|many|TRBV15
ATSRDDGGLDRDEQF
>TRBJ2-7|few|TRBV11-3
ASSYRQSSGYEQY
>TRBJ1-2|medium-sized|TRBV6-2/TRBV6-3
ASSRPDYGYT
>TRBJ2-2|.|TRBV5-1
ASTRQGLRDGELF
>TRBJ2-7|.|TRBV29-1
SVVGTSGAYEQY
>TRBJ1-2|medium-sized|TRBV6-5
ASSTGPRQGYT
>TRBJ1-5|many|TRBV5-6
ASSFFSNRGLNQPQH
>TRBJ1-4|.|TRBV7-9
ASSPTGGEKLF
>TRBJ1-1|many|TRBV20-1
SATFGTEAF
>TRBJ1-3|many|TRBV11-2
ASSPLDTLRNTIY
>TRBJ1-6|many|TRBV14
ASSPVAGASSPPH
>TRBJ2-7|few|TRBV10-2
ASSELGTSGRSRYEQY
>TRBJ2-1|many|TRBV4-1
ASSPLAGGLNEQF
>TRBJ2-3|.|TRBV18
ASSPTDTQY
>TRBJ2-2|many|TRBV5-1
ASSRTENTGELF
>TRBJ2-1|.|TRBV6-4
ASSELAGDSEQF
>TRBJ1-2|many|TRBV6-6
ASSYSSTGPINYGYT
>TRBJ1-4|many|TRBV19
ASSTIRATEKLF
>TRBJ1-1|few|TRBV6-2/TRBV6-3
ASSHPPGQGSVF
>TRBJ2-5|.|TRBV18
ASSPMGLARETQY
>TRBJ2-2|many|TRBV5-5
ASSKEDRGLAGELF
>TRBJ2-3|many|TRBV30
AWSTLPHPTDTQY
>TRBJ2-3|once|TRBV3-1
ASSQDLADTQY
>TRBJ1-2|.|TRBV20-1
SASALRGGYT
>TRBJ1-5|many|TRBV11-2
ASSLGTYQPQH
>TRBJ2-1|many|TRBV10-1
ASSGMSGTSGGYNEQF
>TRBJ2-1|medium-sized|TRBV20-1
SARDSAGAQGWTTEQF
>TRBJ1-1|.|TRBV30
AWSVAYGVRLTF
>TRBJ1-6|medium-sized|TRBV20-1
SARQVGGNSPLH
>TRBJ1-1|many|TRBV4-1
ASSLGFTEAF
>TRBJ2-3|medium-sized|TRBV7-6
ASRPGRTDTQY
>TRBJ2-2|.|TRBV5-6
ASSFRVSFGGELF
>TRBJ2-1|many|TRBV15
ATSVLLYNEQF
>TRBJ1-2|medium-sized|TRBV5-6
ASSLAWDRGLPLNYGYT
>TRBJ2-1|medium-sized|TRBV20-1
SARGGGRANEQF
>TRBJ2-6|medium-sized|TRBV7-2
ASSLFGGFGANVLT
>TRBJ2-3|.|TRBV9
ASGKRLVPDTQS
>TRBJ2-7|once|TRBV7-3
ASSLLRAHYEQY
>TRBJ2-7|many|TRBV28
ASSPSGLGSYEQY
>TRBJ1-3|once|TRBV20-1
SVRPASGNTIY
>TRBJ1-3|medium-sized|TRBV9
ASSAVDRGNTIY
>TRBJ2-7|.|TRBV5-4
ARARLAVPLTYEQY
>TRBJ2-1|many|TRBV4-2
ASSQDGTSGGSWNEQF
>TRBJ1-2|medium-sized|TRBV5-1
ASSRSPGDPYGYT
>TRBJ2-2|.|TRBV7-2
ASSLEAGGVGTGELF
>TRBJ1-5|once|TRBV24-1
ATSEYRPNINQPQH
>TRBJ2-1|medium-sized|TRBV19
ASSIRREGRNEQF
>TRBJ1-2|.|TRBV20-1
SASGPGRGST
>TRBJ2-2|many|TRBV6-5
AIVPGGVGGELF
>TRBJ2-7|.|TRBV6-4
ARRQGREQY
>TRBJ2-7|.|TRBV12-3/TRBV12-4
ASSRTGGGQSSYEQY